The entry that follows covers one T cell receptor beta chain sequence. These data come from a study of shared clonotypes between healthy human individuals. Produced via immunoSEQ multiplex PCR; TCRdb's table is partial and in-frame only. The data show about 2.2 million clones, with roughly 95% seen just once and roughly 1.7% held by the top ten. The naive CD8 population came from CD45RO-negative cells selected for CCR7, without terminally differentiated effector memory CD45RA+ cells. The TCR comes from a man aged 18-30 years in good health. Some clones in this sample may be carry-over from other donors' samples. Sequenced: naive CD8+ T cells from PBMCs.

CDR3: CASSPRLKDQPQHF. In DNA form, the CDR3 reads TGTGCCAGTAGCCCACGACTTAAAGATCAGCCCCAGCATTTT. V gene TRBV19 combines with J gene TRBJ1-5; D remains unclear. V lost 6 bases to trimming and J lost 5 bases, with 14 bases between them. The CDR3 is made up of 14 amino acids. Per the germline V gene, CDR1 is LNHDA and CDR2 is SQIVND (reference sequence).